This is a list of T cell receptor beta chains from one sample in a study of regulatory T cells in long-lasting Graves disease. TCRdb independently ran MiXCR on the multiplex PCR reads; one entry per CDR3 protein. Here the sample spans around 500,000 distinct CDR3 sequences, around 15% being singletons. This sample was shared with a second study, whose subject was T cells in Graves' hyperthyroidism and ophthalmopathy.

The sample was peripheral blood mononuclear cells (PBMCs), taken at new diagnosis, from a patient treated with antithyroid drugs. The receptors were sampled from a woman aged 35 to 59 with Graves disease. CDR3s include the opening cysteine and the closing phenylalanine or tryptophan. A D gene is named only where the DNA matches it firmly. Size is stated for part of the rows, as once, few or many counts, or as a class when the clone is expanded.

NA	TRBV28	TRBJ2-7	many	CASSLSGVSYEQYF	TGTGCCAGCAGTTTATCAGGGGTTTCATACGAGCAGTACTTC
NA	TRBV7-9	TRBJ1-2	NA	CASSLWGYGYTF	TGTGCCAGCAGCTTATGGGGGTATGGCTACACCTTC
TRBD2	TRBV19	TRBJ2-3	NA	CASSIGLATDTQYF	TGTGCCAGTAGTATAGGACTAGCAACAGATACGCAGTATTTT
NA	TRBV30	TRBJ2-3	many	CAWTDGLSTDTQYF	TGTGCCTGGACCGACGGGTTGTCCACAGATACGCAGTATTTT
NA	TRBV30	TRBJ1-1	many	CAWSGGGAALGTEAFF	TGTGCCTGGAGTGGCGGGGGGGCCGCCTTAGGTACTGAAGCTTTCTTT
NA	TRBV3-1	TRBJ1-1	NA	CASSQDPGLQTEAFF	TGTGCCAGCAGCCAAGATCCAGGCCTTCAAACTGAAGCTTTCTTT
TRBD1	TRBV5-1	TRBJ1-6	NA	CASSLAPGGDSPLHF	TGCGCCAGCAGCTTGGCGCCAGGGGGGGATTCACCCCTCCACTTT
NA	TRBV9	TRBJ1-1	NA	CASSVHRSGGNTEAFF	TGTGCCAGCAGCGTCCATCGATCCGGGGGGAACACTGAAGCTTTCTTT
NA	TRBV12-3/TRBV12-4	TRBJ2-3	NA	CASSLNGGTPGPTDTQYF	TGTGCCAGCAGTTTAAATGGGGGGACACCCGGACCCACAGATACGCAGTATTTT
NA	TRBV5-5	TRBJ1-3	many	CASSPSTGNTIYF	TGTGCCAGCAGCCCAAGCACTGGAAACACCATATATTTT
NA	TRBV5-1	TRBJ2-2	NA	CASSLNRDTGELFF	TGCGCCAGCAGCTTGAACAGGGACACCGGGGAGCTGTTTTTT
TRBD1	TRBV12-3/TRBV12-4	TRBJ1-2	NA	CASSSRDRGYGYTF	TGTGCCAGCAGTAGCCGGGACAGGGGATATGGCTACACCTTC
NA	TRBV6-1	TRBJ2-5	many	CASSFRGIEETQYF	TGTGCCAGCAGCTTCAGGGGAATAGAGGAGACCCAGTACTTC
NA	TRBV5-1	TRBJ1-5	NA	CASSLWGLGSNQPQHF	TGCGCCAGCAGCTTGTGGGGGTTGGGGAGCAATCAGCCCCAGCATTTT
NA	TRBV3-1	TRBJ2-7	many	CASSQDRTNGPYEQYF	TGTGCCAGCAGCCAAGATCGGACAAACGGGCCCTACGAGCAGTACTTC
NA	TRBV2	TRBJ2-3	many	CASGTVFTDTQYF	TGTGCCAGCGGGACGGTCTTCACAGATACGCAGTATTTT
TRBD1	TRBV7-8	TRBJ2-3	NA	CASSPTPRTGAVTDTQYF	TGTGCCAGCTCACCTACCCCACGTACAGGGGCAGTCACAGATACGCAGTATTTT
NA	TRBV14	TRBJ2-7	few	CASSQDLAAGTNEQYF	TGTGCCAGCAGCCAAGATTTGGCGGCGGGTACAAACGAGCAGTACTTC
NA	TRBV6-9	TRBJ1-6	NA	CASSSSGSPLSNSPLHF	TGTGCCAGCAGTTCATCAGGGTCTCCCCTCTCCAATTCACCCCTCCACTTT
TRBD1	TRBV24-1	TRBJ1-1	few	CATSDSLTGEAFF	TGTGCCACCAGTGATTCGCTGACAGGGGAAGCTTTCTTT